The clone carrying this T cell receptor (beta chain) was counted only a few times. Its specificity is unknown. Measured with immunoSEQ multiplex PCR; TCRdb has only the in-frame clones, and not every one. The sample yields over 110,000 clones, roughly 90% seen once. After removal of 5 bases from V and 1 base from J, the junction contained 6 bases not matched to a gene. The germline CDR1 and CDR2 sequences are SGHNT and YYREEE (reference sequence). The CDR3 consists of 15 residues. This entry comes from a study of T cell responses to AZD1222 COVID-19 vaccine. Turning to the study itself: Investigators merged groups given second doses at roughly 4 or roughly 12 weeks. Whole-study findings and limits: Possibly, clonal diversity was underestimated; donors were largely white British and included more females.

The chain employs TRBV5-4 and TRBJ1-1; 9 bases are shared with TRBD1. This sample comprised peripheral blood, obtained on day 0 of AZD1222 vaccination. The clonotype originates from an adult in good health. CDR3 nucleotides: TGTGCCAGCAGGCGCGGGGACAGGGCGAACACTGAAGCTTTCTTT. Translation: CASRRGDRANTEAFF.